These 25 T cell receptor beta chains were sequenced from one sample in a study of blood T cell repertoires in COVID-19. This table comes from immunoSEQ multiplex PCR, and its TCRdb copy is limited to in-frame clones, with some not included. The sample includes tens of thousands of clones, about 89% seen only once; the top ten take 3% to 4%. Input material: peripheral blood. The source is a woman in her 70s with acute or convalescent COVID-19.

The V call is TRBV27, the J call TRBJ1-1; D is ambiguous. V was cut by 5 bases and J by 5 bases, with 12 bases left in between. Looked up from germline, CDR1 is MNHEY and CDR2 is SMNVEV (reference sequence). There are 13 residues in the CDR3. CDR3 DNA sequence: TGTGCCAGCAGTCCGAGGGAGCTAACTGAAGCTTTCTTT. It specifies CASSPRELTEAFF.

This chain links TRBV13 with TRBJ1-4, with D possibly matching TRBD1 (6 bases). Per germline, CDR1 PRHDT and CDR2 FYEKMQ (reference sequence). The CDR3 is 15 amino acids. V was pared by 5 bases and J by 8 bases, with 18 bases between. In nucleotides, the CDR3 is TGTGCCAGCAGCCCTATGCAGTCCGGACAGGAAAAACTGTTTTTT. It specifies CASSPMQSGQEKLFF.

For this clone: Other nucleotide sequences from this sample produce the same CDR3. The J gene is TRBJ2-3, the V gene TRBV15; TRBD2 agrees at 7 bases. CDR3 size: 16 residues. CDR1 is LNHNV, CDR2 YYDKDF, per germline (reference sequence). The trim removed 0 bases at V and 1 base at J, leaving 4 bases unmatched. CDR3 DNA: TGTGCCACCAGCAGAGATTTGGCGGGGGGCACAGATACGCAGTATTTT. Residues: CATSRDLAGGTDTQYF. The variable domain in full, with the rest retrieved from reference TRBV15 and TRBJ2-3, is DAMVIQNPRYQVTQFGKPVTLSCSQTLNHNVMYWYQQKSSQAPKLLFHYYDKDFNNEADTPDNFQSRRPNTSFCFLDIRSPGLGDTAMYLCATSRDLAGGTDTQYFGPGTRLTVL.

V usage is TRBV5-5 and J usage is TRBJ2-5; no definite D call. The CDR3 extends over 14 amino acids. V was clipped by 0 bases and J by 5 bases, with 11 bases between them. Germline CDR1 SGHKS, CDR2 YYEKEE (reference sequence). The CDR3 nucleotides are TGTGCCAGCAGCTTGGGTGGTAGCATCGAGACCCAGTACTTC. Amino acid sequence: CASSLGGSIETQYF.

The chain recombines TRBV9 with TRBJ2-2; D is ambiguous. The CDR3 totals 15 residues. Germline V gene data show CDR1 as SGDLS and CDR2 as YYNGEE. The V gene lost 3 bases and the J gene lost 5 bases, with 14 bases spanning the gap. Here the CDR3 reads CASSGRLDGTGELFF. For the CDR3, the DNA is TGTGCCAGCAGCGGCCGATTAGACGGGACCGGGGAGCTGTTTTTT. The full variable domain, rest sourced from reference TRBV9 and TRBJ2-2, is DSGVTQTPKHLITATGQRVTLRCSPRSGDLSVYWYQQSLDQGLQFLIQYYNGEERAKGNILERFSAQQFPDLHSELNLSSLELGDSALYFCASSGRLDGTGELFFGEGSRLTVL.

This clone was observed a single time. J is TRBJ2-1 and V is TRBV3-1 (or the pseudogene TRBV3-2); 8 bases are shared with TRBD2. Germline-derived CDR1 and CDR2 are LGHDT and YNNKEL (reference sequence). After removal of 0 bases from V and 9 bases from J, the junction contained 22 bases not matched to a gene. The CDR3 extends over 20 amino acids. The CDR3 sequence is CASSQDLVAGLGAQISEQFF. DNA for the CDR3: TGTGCCAGCAGCCAAGATTTGGTAGCGGGGCTCGGAGCACAAATCTCTGAGCAGTTCTTC.

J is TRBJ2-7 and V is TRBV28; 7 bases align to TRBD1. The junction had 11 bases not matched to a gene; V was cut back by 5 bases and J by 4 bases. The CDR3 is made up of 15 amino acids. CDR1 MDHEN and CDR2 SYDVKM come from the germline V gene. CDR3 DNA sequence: TGTGCCAGCAGTCCGACAGGGTTTACTTTTTACGAGCAGTACTTC. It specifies CASSPTGFTFYEQYF.

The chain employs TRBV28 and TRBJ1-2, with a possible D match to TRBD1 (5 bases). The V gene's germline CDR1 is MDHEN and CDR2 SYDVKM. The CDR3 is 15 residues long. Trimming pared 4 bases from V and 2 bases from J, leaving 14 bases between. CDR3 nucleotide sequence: TGTGCCAGCAGTTCCCCCTTGACAGTAAACTATGGCTACACCTTC. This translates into CASSSPLTVNYGYTF.

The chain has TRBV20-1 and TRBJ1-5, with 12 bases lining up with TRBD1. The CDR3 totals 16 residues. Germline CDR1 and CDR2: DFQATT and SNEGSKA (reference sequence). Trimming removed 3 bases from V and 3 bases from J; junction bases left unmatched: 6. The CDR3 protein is CSASPGGQGANQPQHF. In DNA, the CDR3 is TGCAGTGCTAGTCCAGGGGGACAGGGGGCCAATCAGCCCCAGCATTTT.

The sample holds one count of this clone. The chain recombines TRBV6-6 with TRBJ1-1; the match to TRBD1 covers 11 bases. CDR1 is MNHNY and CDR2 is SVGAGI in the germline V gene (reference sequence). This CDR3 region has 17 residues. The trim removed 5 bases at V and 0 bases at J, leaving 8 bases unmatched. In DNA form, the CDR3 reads TGTGCCAGCAGTCCAGGGACAGGGGGAATTCTGAACACTGAAGCTTTCTTT. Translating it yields CASSPGTGGILNTEAFF.

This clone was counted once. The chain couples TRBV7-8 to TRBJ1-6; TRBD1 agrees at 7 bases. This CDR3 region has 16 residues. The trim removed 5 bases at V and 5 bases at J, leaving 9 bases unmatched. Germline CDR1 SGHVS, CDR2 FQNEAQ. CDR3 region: CASSLKAGQNNSPLHF. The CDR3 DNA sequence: TGTGCCAGCAGCCTAAAGGCGGGACAGAATAATTCACCCCTCCACTTT.

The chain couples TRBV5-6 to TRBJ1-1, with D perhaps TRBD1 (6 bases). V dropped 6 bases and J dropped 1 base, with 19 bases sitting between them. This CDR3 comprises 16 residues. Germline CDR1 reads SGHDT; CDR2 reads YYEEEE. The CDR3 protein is CASKIGTLRQNTEAFF. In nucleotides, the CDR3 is TGTGCCAGCAAGATCGGGACATTGCGCCAGAACACTGAAGCTTTCTTT.

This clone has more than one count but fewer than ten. CDR3: CASSQGGTGRYNQPQHF. DNA for the CDR3: TGCGCCAGCAGCCAGGGAGGAACCGGACGGTACAATCAGCCCCAGCATTTT. The V gene is TRBV4-1, the J gene TRBJ1-5; D ambiguous. V was clipped by 3 bases and J by 3 bases, with 18 bases between them. The CDR3 covers 17 residues. Germline V gene sequence: CDR1 MGHRA, CDR2 YSYEKL.

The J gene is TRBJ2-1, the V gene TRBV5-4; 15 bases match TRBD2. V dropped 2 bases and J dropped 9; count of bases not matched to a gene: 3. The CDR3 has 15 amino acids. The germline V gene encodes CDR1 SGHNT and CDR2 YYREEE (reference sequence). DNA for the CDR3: TGTGCCAGCAGCTTAGGACTAGCGGGAGGGCTTGAGCAGTTCTTC. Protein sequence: CASSLGLAGGLEQFF.

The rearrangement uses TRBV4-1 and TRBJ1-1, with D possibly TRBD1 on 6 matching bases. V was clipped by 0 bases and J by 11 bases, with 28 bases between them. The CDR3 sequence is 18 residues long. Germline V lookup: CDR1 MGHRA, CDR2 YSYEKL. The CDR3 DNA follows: TGCGCCAGCAGCCAAGATATTCAGGCGGTGGGGGCCAGGGGTGAGGCTTTCTTT. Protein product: CASSQDIQAVGARGEAFF.

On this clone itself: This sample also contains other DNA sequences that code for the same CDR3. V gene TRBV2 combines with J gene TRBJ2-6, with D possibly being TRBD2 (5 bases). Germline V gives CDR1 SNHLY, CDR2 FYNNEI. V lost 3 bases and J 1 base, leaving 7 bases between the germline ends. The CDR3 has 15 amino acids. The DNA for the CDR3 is TGTGCCAGCAGTGAGCGGGTTTCTGGGGCCAACGTCCTGACTTTC. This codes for CASSERVSGANVLTF.

The CDR3 bases are TGTGCCAGCAGCTTAGTTGGTGACAGGGGAAATGAAAAACTGTTTTTT. It codes for CASSLVGDRGNEKLFF. The V call is TRBV11-2, the J call TRBJ1-4; 8 bases line up with TRBD1. V shed 1 base and J 5 bases; nucleotides not matched to a gene: 6. The CDR3 loop spans 16 amino acids. CDR1 and CDR2 (germline): SGHAT, FQNNGV. Together with reference TRBV11-2 and TRBJ1-4, the CDR3 gives the full variable domain: EAGVAQSPRYKIIEKRQSVAFWCNPISGHATLYWYQQILGQGPKLLIQFQNNGVVDDSQLPKDRFSAERLKGVDSTLKIQPAKLEDSAVYLCASSLVGDRGNEKLFFGSGTQLSVL.

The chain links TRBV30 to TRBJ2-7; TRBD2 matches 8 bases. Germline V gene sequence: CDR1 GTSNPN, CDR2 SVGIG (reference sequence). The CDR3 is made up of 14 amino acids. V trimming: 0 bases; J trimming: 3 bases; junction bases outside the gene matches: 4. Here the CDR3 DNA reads TGTGCCTGGAGTGTATCTAGCGGGTTCTACGAGCAGTACTTC. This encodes CAWSVSSGFYEQYF.

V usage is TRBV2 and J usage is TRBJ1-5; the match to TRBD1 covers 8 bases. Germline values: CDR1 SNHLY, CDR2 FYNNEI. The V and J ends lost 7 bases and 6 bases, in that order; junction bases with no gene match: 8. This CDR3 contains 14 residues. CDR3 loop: CASMVAGGVQPQHF. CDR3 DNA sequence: TGTGCCAGCATGGTAGCAGGGGGCGTTCAGCCCCAGCATTTT.

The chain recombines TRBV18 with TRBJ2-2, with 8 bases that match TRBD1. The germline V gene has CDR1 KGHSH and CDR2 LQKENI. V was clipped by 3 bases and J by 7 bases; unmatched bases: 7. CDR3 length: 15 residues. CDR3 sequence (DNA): TGTGCCAGCTCACCCGAGGGACAGGCCTACGGGGAGCTGTTTTTT. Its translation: CASSPEGQAYGELFF.

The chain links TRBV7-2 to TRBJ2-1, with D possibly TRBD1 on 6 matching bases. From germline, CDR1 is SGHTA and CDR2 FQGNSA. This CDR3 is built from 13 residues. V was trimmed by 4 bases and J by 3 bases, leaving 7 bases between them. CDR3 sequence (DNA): TGTGCCAGCAGCTCACAGGGCTACAATGAGCAGTTCTTC. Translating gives CASSSQGYNEQFF.

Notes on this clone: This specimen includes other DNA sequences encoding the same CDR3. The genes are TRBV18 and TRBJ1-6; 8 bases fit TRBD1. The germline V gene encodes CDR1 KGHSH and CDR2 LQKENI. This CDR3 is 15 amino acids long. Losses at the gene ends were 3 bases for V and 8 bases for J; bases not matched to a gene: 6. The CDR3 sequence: CASSPSGQGDSPLHF. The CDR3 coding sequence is TGTGCCAGCTCACCCTCAGGACAGGGCGATTCACCCCTCCACTTT.

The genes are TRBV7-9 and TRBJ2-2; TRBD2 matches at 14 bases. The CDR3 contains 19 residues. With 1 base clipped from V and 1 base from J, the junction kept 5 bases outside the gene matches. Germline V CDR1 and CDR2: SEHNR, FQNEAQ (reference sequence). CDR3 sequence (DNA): TGTGCCAGCAGCTTAGAAGCCGGACTAGCGGGGGGGAACACCGGGGAGCTGTTTTTT. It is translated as CASSLEAGLAGGNTGELFF.

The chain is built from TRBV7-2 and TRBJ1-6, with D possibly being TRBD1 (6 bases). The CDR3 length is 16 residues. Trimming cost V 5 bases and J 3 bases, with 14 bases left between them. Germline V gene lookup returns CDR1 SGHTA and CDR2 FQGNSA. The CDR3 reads CASSAITGYYNSPLHF. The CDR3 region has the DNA TGTGCCAGCAGCGCAATCACAGGGTACTATAATTCACCCCTCCACTTT. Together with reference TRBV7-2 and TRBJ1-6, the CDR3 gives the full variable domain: GAGVSQSPSNKVTEKGKDVELRCDPISGHTALYWYRQSLGQGLEFLIYFQGNSAPDKSGLPSDRFSAERTGGSVSTLTIQRTQQEDSAVYLCASSAITGYYNSPLHFGNGTRLTVT.

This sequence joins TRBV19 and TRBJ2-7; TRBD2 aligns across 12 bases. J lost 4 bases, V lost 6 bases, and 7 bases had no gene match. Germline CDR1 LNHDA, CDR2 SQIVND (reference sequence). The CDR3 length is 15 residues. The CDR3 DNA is TGTGCCAGTAGATCACTAGCGGGAGGTCGATACGAGCAGTACTTC. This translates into CASRSLAGGRYEQYF. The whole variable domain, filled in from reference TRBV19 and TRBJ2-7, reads DGGITQSPKYLFRKEGQNVTLSCEQNLNHDAMYWYRQDPGQGLRLIYYSQIVNDFQKGDIAEGYSVSREKKESFPLTVTSAQKNPTAFYLCASRSLAGGRYEQYFGPGTRLTVT.